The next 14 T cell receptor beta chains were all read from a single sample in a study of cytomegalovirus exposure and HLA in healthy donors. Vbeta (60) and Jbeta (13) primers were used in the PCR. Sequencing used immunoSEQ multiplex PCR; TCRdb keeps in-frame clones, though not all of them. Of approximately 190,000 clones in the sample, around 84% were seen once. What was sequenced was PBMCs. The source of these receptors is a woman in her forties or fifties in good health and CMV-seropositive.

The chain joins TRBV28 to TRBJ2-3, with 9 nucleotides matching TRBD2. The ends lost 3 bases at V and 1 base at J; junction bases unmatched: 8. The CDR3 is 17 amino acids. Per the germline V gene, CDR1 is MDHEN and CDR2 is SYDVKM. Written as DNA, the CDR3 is TGTGCCAGCAGTTTTTCAGGCGGGGGGGCCGGCACAGATACGCAGTATTTT. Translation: CASSFSGGGAGTDTQYF.

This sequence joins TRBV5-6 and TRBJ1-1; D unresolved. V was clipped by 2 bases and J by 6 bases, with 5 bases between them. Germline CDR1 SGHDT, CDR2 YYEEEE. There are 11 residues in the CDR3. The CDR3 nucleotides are TGTGCCAGCAGCTTCGAGTCTGAAGCTTTCTTT. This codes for CASSFESEAFF.

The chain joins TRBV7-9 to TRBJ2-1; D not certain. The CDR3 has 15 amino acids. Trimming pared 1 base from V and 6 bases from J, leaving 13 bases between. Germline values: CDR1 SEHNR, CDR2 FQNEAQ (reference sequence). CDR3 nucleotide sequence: TGTGCCAGCAGCTTAGTCGGAGCAGTTCCCAATGAGCAGTTCTTC. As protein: CASSLVGAVPNEQFF.

The chain's CDR3 is CASSTPGDFNYGYTF. DNA for the CDR3: TGTGCCAGTAGTACGCCAGGGGATTTCAACTATGGCTACACCTTC. J is TRBJ1-2 and V is TRBV19, with D possibly being TRBD1 (6 bases). The length of the CDR3 is 15 residues. Germline CDR1 is LNHDA and CDR2 is SQIVND (reference sequence). The ends were cut back, 4 bases at V and 2 bases at J, with 14 bases in the middle.

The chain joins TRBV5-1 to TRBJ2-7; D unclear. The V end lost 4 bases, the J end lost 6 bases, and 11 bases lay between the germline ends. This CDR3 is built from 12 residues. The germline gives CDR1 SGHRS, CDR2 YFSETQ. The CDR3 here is CASSIRVGEQYF. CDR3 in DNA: TGCGCCAGCAGCATTCGGGTGGGCGAGCAGTACTTC.

The CDR3 here is CAWSVGVQGGTDTQYF. In DNA form, the CDR3 reads TGTGCCTGGAGTGTAGGGGTACAGGGCGGCACAGATACGCAGTATTTT. This chain connects TRBV30 to TRBJ2-3, with a weak D call TRBD1 (6 bases). The length of the CDR3 is 16 residues. Per the germline V gene, CDR1 is GTSNPN and CDR2 is SVGIG (reference sequence). V gave up 0 bases and J gave up 1 base, with 14 bases separating them. The whole variable domain, remainder taken from reference TRBV30 and TRBJ2-3, is SQTIHQWPATLVQPVGSPLSLECTVEGTSNPNLYWYRQAAGRGLQLLFYSVGIGQISSEVPQNLSASRPQDRQFILSSKKLLLSDSGFYLCAWSVGVQGGTDTQYFGPGTRLTVL.

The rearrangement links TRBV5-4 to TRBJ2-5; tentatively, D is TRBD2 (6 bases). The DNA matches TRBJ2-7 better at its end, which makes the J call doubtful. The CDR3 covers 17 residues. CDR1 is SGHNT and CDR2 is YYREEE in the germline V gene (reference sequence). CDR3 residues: CASSLDGGSGKSYEQYF. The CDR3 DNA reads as TGTGCCAGCAGCCTGGACGGGGGTAGCGGCAAATCCTACGAGCAGTACTTC.

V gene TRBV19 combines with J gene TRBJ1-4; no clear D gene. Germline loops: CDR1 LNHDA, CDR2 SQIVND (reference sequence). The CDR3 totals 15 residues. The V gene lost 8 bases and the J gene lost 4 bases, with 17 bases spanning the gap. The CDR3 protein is CASRKSADGNEKLFF. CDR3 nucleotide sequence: TGTGCCAGTCGCAAGTCAGCGGACGGTAATGAAAAACTGTTTTTT.

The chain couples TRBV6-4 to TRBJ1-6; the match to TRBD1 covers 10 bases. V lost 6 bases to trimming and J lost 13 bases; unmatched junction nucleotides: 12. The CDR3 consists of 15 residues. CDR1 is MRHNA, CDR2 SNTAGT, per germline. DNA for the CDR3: TGTGCCAGCAGCCCTTCGAGACAGGGGGCTGAGCCCCTCCACTTT. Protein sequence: CASSPSRQGAEPLHF.

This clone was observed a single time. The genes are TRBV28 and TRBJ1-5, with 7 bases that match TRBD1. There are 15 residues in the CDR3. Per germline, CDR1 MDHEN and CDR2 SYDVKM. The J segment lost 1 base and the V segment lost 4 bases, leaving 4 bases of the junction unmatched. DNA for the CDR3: TGTGCCAGCAGTTACAGGGGCTTGAGCAATCAGCCCCAGCATTTT. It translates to CASSYRGLSNQPQHF.

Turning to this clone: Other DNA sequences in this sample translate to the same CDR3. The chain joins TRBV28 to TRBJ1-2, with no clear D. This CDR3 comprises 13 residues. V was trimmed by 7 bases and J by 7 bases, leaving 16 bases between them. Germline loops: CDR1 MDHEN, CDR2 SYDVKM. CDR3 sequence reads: CASNSGGLAGYTF. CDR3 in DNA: TGTGCCAGCAATTCAGGAGGATTGGCTGGCTACACCTTC.

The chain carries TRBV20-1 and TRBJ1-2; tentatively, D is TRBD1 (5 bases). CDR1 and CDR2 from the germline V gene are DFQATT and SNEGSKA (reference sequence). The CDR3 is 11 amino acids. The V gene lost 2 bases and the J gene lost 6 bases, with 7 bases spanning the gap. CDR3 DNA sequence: TGCAGTGCTAGACAGGGTAATGGCTACACCTTC. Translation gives CSARQGNGYTF.

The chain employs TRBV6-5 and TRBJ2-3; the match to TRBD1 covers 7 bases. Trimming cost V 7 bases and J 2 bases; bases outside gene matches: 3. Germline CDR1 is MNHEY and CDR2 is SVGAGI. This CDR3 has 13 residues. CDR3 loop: CASTDRSTDTQYF. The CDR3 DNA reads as TGTGCCAGCACGGACAGGTCCACAGATACGCAGTATTTT.

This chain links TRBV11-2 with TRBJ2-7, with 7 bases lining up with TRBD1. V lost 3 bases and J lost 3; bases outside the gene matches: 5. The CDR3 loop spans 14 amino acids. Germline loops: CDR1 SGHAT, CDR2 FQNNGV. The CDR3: CASSLRRGNYEQYF. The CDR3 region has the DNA TGTGCCAGCAGCTTGCGCAGGGGGAACTACGAGCAGTACTTC. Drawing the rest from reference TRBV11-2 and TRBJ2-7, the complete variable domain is EAGVAQSPRYKIIEKRQSVAFWCNPISGHATLYWYQQILGQGPKLLIQFQNNGVVDDSQLPKDRFSAERLKGVDSTLKIQPAKLEDSAVYLCASSLRRGNYEQYFGPGTRLTVT.